This T cell receptor (beta chain) was obtained from a study of blood T cell repertoires in COVID-19 (TCRdb year 2020). Background for the entire study: Samples from collaborators originated in the United States, Italy and Spain and spanned both the acute and convalescent phases of COVID-19. Where available, HLA class I and class II types were obtained from metadata supplied by the sample provider rather than from assay-based typing. Deeply sampled blood TCRbeta repertoires from subjects exposed to, actively infected with, or recovered from COVID-19 were included in the dataset. Nearly every sample came with metadata listing a de-identified subject ID, COVID-19 status, age in years and sex. The repertoires were made available in a free public database intended to serve as a resource for research on the immune response to SARS-CoV-2. The prospective study material was composed of cDNA or gDNA derived from T cells, B-cell-depleted T cells, or PBMCs. Samples came from the ongoing ImmuneRACE study (first 160 participants) plus 1,254 subjects from 6 global collaborators. Summary of the overall study and its limitations: Clinical and demographic metadata were provided uncurated, with the amount varying by source and participant.

TCRbeta CDR3 regions were amplified from genomic DNA by means of the immunoSEQ Assay, a bias-controlled multiplex PCR. The authors' pipeline ran thus. Within the assay, amplification of reference gene primers was used to estimate how many nucleated cells each sample contained. To quantify the absolute abundance of each unique TCRbeta CDR3 rearrangement, sequence reads were collapsed and filtered. For each sample, productive Simpson clonality was calculated as the square root of Simpson's diversity index across productive rearrangements. This is the immuneACCESS table as TCRdb keeps it, with only in-frame sequences that have V and J called. A part of the clones is gone; compared with another copy, unresolved V genes explain less than half, and the rest is unexplained. D and trimming were read from the DNA, whereas the V and J calls and clone size are those reported in that table. This sample comprises approximately 390,000 clones, around 87% of them detected only once. The ten largest clones capture roughly 2% of the sample.

Trimming takes 4 bases off V and 5 bases off J; junction bases not matched to a gene: 8. The CDR3 runs 14 residues from the cysteine to the phenylalanine. Only the CDR3 part of the read is kept: 42 bases, read in frame from the first base. From the germline V gene, CDR1 is KGHSH and CDR2 is LQKENI. One collaborating source in Seattle enrolled patients while the patients were actively infected and followed the patients over time throughout the course of disease. Collaborating institutions collected whole blood in K2EDTA tubes following their own protocols. For TCRbeta analysis, collaborators shipped samples as frozen whole blood, isolated PBMCs, or DNA extracted from either of those sample types. A note on this clone: The specificity of this receptor is unknown. Base qualities are not recorded, but no much larger clone differs from it by a single base.

This receptor was identified in a woman aged 60-75 years with COVID-19, enrolled during active disease. Recombination joined TRBV18 with TRBJ2-7, and 7 junctional nucleotides match TRBD1. What was sequenced was peripheral blood. The CDR3 loop reads CASSQSTGMDEQYF. The DNA sequence reads TGTGCCAGCTCACAATCGACAGGGATGGACGAGCAGTACTTC.